The sequence of this T cell receptor (beta chain) was determined in a study of cytomegalovirus exposure and HLA in healthy donors. Study context: It was reported in a later analysis that the same platform had been used for the 120 or so validation repertoires as for the approximately 700 first-cohort repertoires.

CDR1 SGDLS and CDR2 YYNGEE come from the germline V gene. The CDR3 is 13 residues long. Trimming stripped 0 bases from V and 4 bases from J, with 7 bases between. General study findings and limits: According to reports, the classifier identified cytomegalovirus status with high specificity and sensitivity. Specific recognition of CMV antigens was confirmed in vitro for a few chains (all CMV-associated).

With respect to this clone: What it binds is unknown.

Libraries were prepared by immunoSEQ multiplex PCR; TCRdb keeps only in-frame clonotypes and omits some of them. The data show about 260,000 clones, with less than 95% seen just once and just over 3% held by the top ten. This sequence originates from a woman under 40 in good health and CMV-seronegative. Sequencing was done on a sample of PBMCs. The chain carries TRBV9 and TRBJ2-5; D ambiguous. The CDR3 sequence is CASSVEPGETQYF. CDR3 sequence (DNA): TGTGCCAGCAGCGTAGAGCCCGGAGAGACCCAGTACTTC.